These T cell receptor beta chains were read from a single sample in a study of blood T cell repertoires in COVID-19. Profiled with immunoSEQ multiplex PCR; TCRdb holds only in-frame clones, not every one. The table records around 170,000 clones, roughly 83% of them present only once. The sequenced sample was PBMCs or T cells enriched from blood (not recorded which). Source of these receptors: a woman in her 30s who had recovered from COVID-19. Both conserved end residues are part of each CDR3. The D gene is left open where the match is weak. The size entry is marked missing in some rows and otherwise reads once, few, many or a size class.

len: 17
abundance: few
v_gene: TRBV4-1
j_gene: TRBJ1-5
d_gene: NA
CDR3nt: TGCGCCAGCAGCCACCCGGACAAGTCGGAAATTGGTCAGCCCCAGCATTTT
CDR3aa: CASSHPDKSEIGQPQHF

len: 17
abundance: few
v_gene: TRBV7-9
j_gene: TRBJ1-1
d_gene: NA
CDR3nt: TGTGCCAGCAGCTTCGGAGGTTCCCGGACGGTATACACTGAAGCTTTCTTT
CDR3aa: CASSFGGSRTVYTEAFF

len: 16
abundance: once
v_gene: TRBV7-9
j_gene: TRBJ1-2
d_gene: TRBD1
CDR3nt: TGTGCCAGCAGCCCCCCCGGACAGGGAGGAGGAAATGGCTACACCTTC
CDR3aa: CASSPPGQGGGNGYTF

len: 18
abundance: few
v_gene: TRBV5-1
j_gene: TRBJ2-7
d_gene: TRBD2
CDR3nt: TGCGCCAGCAGCTTGGATGCGCTAGCGGGAGGGTCCGCCTACGAGCAGTACTTC
CDR3aa: CASSLDALAGGSAYEQYF

len: 15
abundance: NA
v_gene: TRBV15
j_gene: TRBJ2-5
d_gene: NA
CDR3nt: TGTGCCACCAGCAGAGGGCTAGAACCTCAAGAGACCCAGTACTTC
CDR3aa: CATSRGLEPQETQYF

len: 19
abundance: NA
v_gene: TRBV4-1
j_gene: TRBJ2-7
d_gene: TRBD2
CDR3nt: TGCGCCAGCAGCCAAGATCGACCGGCGGCTAGCGGGAGTAACAACGAGCAGTACTTC
CDR3aa: CASSQDRPAASGSNNEQYF

len: 16
abundance: NA
v_gene: TRBV28
j_gene: TRBJ1-1
d_gene: NA
CDR3nt: TGTGCCAGCAGTTTATCGGCAGGGGTAATGAACACTGAAGCTTTCTTT
CDR3aa: CASSLSAGVMNTEAFF

len: 16
abundance: NA
v_gene: TRBV7-9
j_gene: TRBJ2-7
d_gene: TRBD2
CDR3nt: TGTGCCAGCAGCCCCCCCTCATCTAGCGGGAGTCTTGGGGAGTACTTC
CDR3aa: CASSPPSSSGSLGEYF

len: 14
abundance: NA
v_gene: TRBV5-6
j_gene: TRBJ2-7
d_gene: TRBD1
CDR3nt: TGTGCCAGCAGCTTGACAGGGGGACCCTACGAGCAGTACTTC
CDR3aa: CASSLTGGPYEQYF

len: 15
abundance: NA
v_gene: TRBV5-1
j_gene: TRBJ2-3
d_gene: TRBD2
CDR3nt: TGCGCCAGCAGCTTGGACGGGAGGGGCCCCAATACGCAGTATTTT
CDR3aa: CASSLDGRGPNTQYF